This T cell receptor beta chain was identified during a study of neurological immune-mediated disorders (dated by TCRdb to about 2019). Study-level background: Among the 34 multiple sclerosis patients, relapsing-remitting MS was present in 31 and secondary progressive MS was present in 3. Peripheral blood TCR-beta repertoires from patients with HTLV-I-associated myelopathy (HAM/TSP), patients with multiple sclerosis, and healthy controls were compared in the study using UMI-based sequencing. The cohort comprised 68 subjects: approximately 15 HAM/TSP patients, 34 multiple sclerosis patients and around 20 healthy controls. Alongside PBMC samples, the set of some 100 TCR-beta libraries contained longitudinal samples, technical triplicates, and paired CD4+ and CD8+ T-cell subsets that had been sorted.

Results the study describes overall, beyond this receptor: The highest TCR clonal expansion was observed in HAM/TSP patients, whereas the lowest was observed in MS patients, even when compared with healthy controls. Repertoires from 18 of 34 MS patients were grouped by phylogenetic analysis into a cluster of related CDR3 sequences, suggesting a possible repertoire-level signature. No identical CDR3 amino acid sequences were shared among expanded clones across subjects, suggesting private TCR-beta repertoires in all groups. No clinical or MRI features were associated with the MS cluster, and the authors said that larger cohorts are needed.

To synthesize cDNA, template-switch 5'RACE was performed with a primer carrying a 10-nucleotide random unique molecular identifier so that each TCR transcript was tagged. Each sequencing run produced over 160 million TCR-beta sequences covering 15-18 subjects. The RNeasy kit was used to extract total RNA. TCR-beta VDJ regions were amplified with primers for the TCR constant region and the 5'RACE anchor, using the KAPA Real-time Library Amplification kit. A first PCR added sample indexes and Illumina adaptors, and a second PCR then raised library yield. After purification with Ampure beads, the TCR product of roughly 650 bp was size-selected on a 2% E-gel SizeSelection system. Library quality was checked on a Bioanalyzer, concentration was measured with Qubit, and libraries were quantified with the Kapa Library Quantification kit before pooling. An Illumina HiSeq 2500 was used to sequence the libraries paired-end at 2 x 150 bp. To increase sequence diversity, about 25-31% phiX was spiked into each library pool. As for the authors' bioinformatics: The quality-filtered reads were processed with the UMI-based MiGEC pipeline, whose error correction step removed more than 80% of the raw TCR sequences. IMGT germline references were used for aligning VDJ genes, and each clonotype was defined as a unique CDR3 amino acid sequence together with its V-J genes. Clonal expansion, Shannon diversity and CDR3 relatedness (CalcPairwiseDistances, ClusterSamples) were evaluated with VDJtools, and phylogenetic trees were built with CLCbio workbench. A clone was classed as expanded if it had 8 or more unique UMIs, a cutoff based on coefficient-of-variation modelling across technical triplicates. The public reads were reprocessed in TCRdb via fastp at Q25 and MiXCR, keeping in-frame beta chains. Duplicate CDR3 protein sequences are folded into a single record with the most common DNA and genes. The V and J calls shown here were made by TCRdb, not taken from the authors' results. Here the sample has 39,000 or so distinct CDR3 sequences; around 2.5% occur a single time. The ten largest account for 10% to 15% of the sample.

Unsorted PBMC libraries were generated from 2 million PBMCs stored in RNAlater at -80 °C until RNA extraction. Multiple sclerosis patients were enrolled in a US clinical protocol evaluating disease progression by magnetic resonance imaging. Peripheral blood was subjected to Ficoll-Hypaque density gradient centrifugation to isolate PBMCs, which were then cryopreserved in liquid nitrogen. CDR1 and CDR2 are drawn from the germline V gene: SGHVS, FQNEAQ. The junction carries 14 bases between V and J, which are trimmed by 5 bases and 0 bases respectively. The CDR3 covers 16 residues, taking in both the cysteine and the phenylalanine. This entry keeps only the CDR3 DNA: 48 bases, framed from base 1. This clonotype was recorded at least ten times. Its antigen specificity is not known. No base qualities exist here, and no much larger clone lies one base off it.

The chain uses TRBV7-8 and TRBJ2-1; the D gene lacks a confident call. Sequenced material: PBMCs. This TCR was sampled from a young man with multiple sclerosis. The CDR3: CASSKNRVPSYNEQFF. The sequenced DNA is TGTGCCAGCAGCAAAAATCGGGTCCCCTCCTACAATGAGCAGTTCTTC.